This record looks at one T cell receptor beta chain sequence and its context. Its antigen is still unknown. No per-base quality is available; no much larger clone lies one base away. Library prep was done by the immunoSEQ multiplex PCR assay. Rearranged TCR beta chain sequences were amplified with the hsTCRB Kit following the manufacturer's protocol. An Illumina MiSeq was used to sequence the TCRB libraries. Processing in the source paper ran as follows. The kit vendor's proprietary platform handled demultiplexing, trimming and gene mapping. TCRdb obtained this table from immuneACCESS and retained in-frame rearrangements with V and J assigned. These tables miss some clones; where compared with another copy, unresolved V genes account for less than half of the shortfall, and the remainder is unexplained. V and J calls and clone size come straight from that table; D and trimming were deduced from the DNA. Here the sample has about 65,000 clones; 80% to 90% occur a single time. The leading ten clones occupy roughly 3.9% of the sample.

These data belong to a study of a mutant IDH1 vaccine in newly diagnosed glioma (dated by TCRdb to the early 2020s). Describing the broader study: Across visits V03 through V10, patients got a total of eight vaccinations, given in weeks 1, 3, 5, 7, 11, 15, 19 and 23. Vaccination was initiated 4-6 weeks after radiotherapy alone, or concurrently with temozolomide cycles in the chemotherapy-containing groups. Of the roughly 30 treated patients, 62.5% were male and approximately 40% were female, and a mean age of 40.4 years was recorded. Prior to enrollment, patients had been given standard therapy consisting of radiotherapy alone, temozolomide alone, or radiochemotherapy with temozolomide, with the combination given to most patients. Peripheral blood samples were drawn at six visits, namely V03 (baseline), V05, V07, V10, V12 and V13. For exploratory analyses, longitudinal TCRB deep sequencing was carried out in about two dozen treated patients wherever samples were available.

The sample's time point, from its label and the paper: week 23, last vaccination. Each vaccine dose was 300 ug of a 20-mer mutant IDH1 peptide in Montanide, given subcutaneously with topical imiquimod. Newly diagnosed WHO grade 3 or 4 IDH1-mutant astrocytomas showing loss of nuclear ATRX were present in the donors. The samples were drawn from NOA16, a multicentre, single-arm, open-label phase I trial in Germany that tested a mutant IDH1 peptide vaccine in humans for the first time. Genomic DNA for TCRB sequencing was extracted from EDTA blood using the DNeasy Blood and Tissue Kit. From a lookup of the germline V gene, CDR1 and CDR2 are SGHNT and YENEEA. For this chain, trimming is 3 bases at the V end and 4 bases at the J end, and the number of junction bases without a gene match is 8. The CDR3 starts with the cysteine, ends with the phenylalanine, and has 15 residues. Only the CDR3 DNA stays, 45 bases, in frame from base 1.

Overall study results and their limits: Immune responses induced by the vaccine were seen in over 90% of patients across multiple MHC alleles. Availability determined which PBMC samples were chosen for TCRB deep sequencing. It was noted by the authors that analyses of patient blood samples could not be reproduced owing to sample limitations. Pseudoprogression seemed to be unrelated to changes in the top peripheral T cell clonotypes found by TCRB sequencing.

Rearrangement joined TRBV11-3 to TRBJ1-1; the junction holds 7 bases that match TRBD1. The source material was PBMCs, sampled from a glioma patient whose treatment included an IDH1 peptide vaccine. This sequence originates from a man aged 30 to 39 with glioma. The CDR3 protein: CASSFTGDSFTEAFF. Read as DNA, the sequence is TGTGCCAGCAGCTTTACCGGGGACAGTTTCACTGAAGCTTTCTTT.